The clone carrying this T cell receptor beta chain occurred a few times. Its cognate antigen is unknown. The authors split each subset's genomic DNA evenly across several immunoSEQ plates. The method was immunoSEQ multiplex PCR; TCRdb's version includes in-frame clones alone and lacks a portion of them. This sample has about 2,500,000 clones; around 90% occur once, and the top ten carry roughly 0.13%. The data originate from a study of shared clonotypes between healthy human individuals. Germline values: CDR1 SNHLY, CDR2 FYNNEI. This CDR3 region has 14 residues. The germline V and J ends were trimmed by 5 bases and 0 bases, with 8 bases remaining between them. General observations from the study: The study drew on few donors, limiting represented genetic and exposure-history diversity. Blood was the only sampled material, and tissue repertoires likely differ. Even with large depth, rarefaction showed that sorted-subset sequencing was incomplete.

The clonotype comes from a man between 18 and 35 years old in good health. V usage is TRBV2 and J usage is TRBJ1-5; D is undetermined. Sequencing input: naive CD4+ T cells sorted from blood. Indicated subset: CD45RA+ positively selected. The CDR3 loop is CASSPIYSNQPQHF. The CDR3 region has the DNA TGTGCCAGCAGTCCGATTTATAGCAATCAGCCCCAGCATTTT.